This is a list of T cell receptor beta chains from one sample in a study of CD8 T cells in Susac syndrome. TCRdb itself ran the immunoSEQ multiplex PCR reads through MiXCR, one entry per CDR3 protein. Seen here are some 110,000 distinct CDR3 sequences, over 90% observed once, and the top ten hold 0.25% to 0.35%. Sequencing was carried out using CD8+ T cells from PBMCs. The origin of the receptors is a human donor with multiple sclerosis. CDR3s include the opening cysteine and the closing phenylalanine or tryptophan. A D gene is named only where the DNA matches it firmly. Clone size is stated in some rows and not others, as once, few, many or a class when expanded.

15	TRBV11-3	TRBJ1-5	.	.	TGTGCCAGCAGCCACGGGGGTTATAGCAATCAGCCCCAGCATTTT	CASSHGGYSNQPQHF
15	TRBV9	TRBJ2-1	TRBD2	.	TGTGCCAGCAGCGTAGGCGGGAGGGCCTACAATGAGCAGTTCTTC	CASSVGGRAYNEQFF
11	TRBV7-6	TRBJ1-4	.	.	TGTGCCAGCAGAGGGGCTGAAAAACTGTTTTTT	CASRGAEKLFF
13	TRBV7-9	TRBJ1-4	.	.	TGTGCCAGCAGCTTCAAGGCCGGGGAAAAACTGTTTTTT	CASSFKAGEKLFF
18	TRBV18	TRBJ2-1	TRBD1	.	TGTGCCAGCTCACCACCGGTCAGGGACAGGCTTCCCTACAATGAGCAGTTCTTC	CASSPPVRDRLPYNEQFF
13	TRBV20-1	TRBJ1-1	.	.	TGCAGTGCTAGAGCGTGGGGGAACACTGAAGCTTTCTTT	CSARAWGNTEAFF
13	TRBV19	TRBJ2-5	.	.	TGTGCCAGTAGTGAACAGGGCCAAGAGACCCAGTACTTC	CASSEQGQETQYF
13	TRBV19	TRBJ2-7	.	.	TGTGCCAGTAGTGAGGGGGTTCCCTACGAGCAGTACTTC	CASSEGVPYEQYF
12	TRBV29-1	TRBJ2-7	.	.	TGCAGCGTTGACGGGAGCTCCTACGAGCAGTACTTC	CSVDGSSYEQYF
19	TRBV20-1	TRBJ2-3	TRBD2	.	TGCAGTGCTAGAGGAGTCCTAGCGGGGGTTCTAATCAACACAGATACGCAGTATTTT	CSARGVLAGVLINTDTQYF
13	TRBV6-5	TRBJ2-4	.	.	TGTGCCAGCAGTTACTTACAGGGGACTATTCAGTACTTC	CASSYLQGTIQYF
17	TRBV6-5	TRBJ1-2	.	.	TGTGCCAGCAGTTACTCGCAGTGGGGGGGCAGGGGAAACGGCTACACCTTC	CASSYSQWGGRGNGYTF
14	TRBV15	TRBJ1-1	.	.	TGTGCCACCAGCCCCCAGACGGGCGTCGCCGGGGCTTTCTTT	CATSPQTGVAGAFF
18	TRBV29-1	TRBJ2-1	TRBD2	.	TGCAGCGTTGATGTTTCTCTTACTAGCGGATACTCCTACAATGAGCAGTTCTTC	CSVDVSLTSGYSYNEQFF
16	TRBV10-3	TRBJ2-7	.	.	TGTGCCATCAGACGCCCCCAGGAAGACCATCCCTACGAGCAGTACTTC	CAIRRPQEDHPYEQYF
14	TRBV7-6	TRBJ2-7	TRBD1	.	TGTGCCAGCAGCGCGACAGGGGAGCCCTACGAGCAGTACTTC	CASSATGEPYEQYF
14	TRBV20-1	TRBJ2-1	TRBD2	once	TGCAGTGCTTGGGGACTAGAATCCGACAATGAGCAGTTCTTC	CSAWGLESDNEQFF
13	TRBV27	TRBJ1-1	.	.	TGTGCCAGCAGCTTAGCTGCGAACACTGAAGCTTTCTTT	CASSLAANTEAFF
11	TRBV13	TRBJ2-1	.	.	TGTGCCAGCAGCACCAACAATGAGCAGTTCTTC	CASSTNNEQFF
16	TRBV4-1	TRBJ2-1	TRBD2	.	TGCGCCAGCAGCCAGAAAGCGGGGGGCAACTACAATGAGCAGTTCTTC	CASSQKAGGNYNEQFF
16	TRBV13	TRBJ2-3	.	.	TGTGCCAGCAGCTTATGGAGCCACCCGAGCACAGATACGCAGTATTTT	CASSLWSHPSTDTQYF
15	TRBV5-5	TRBJ2-1	.	.	TGTGCCAGCAGCTTGGTGGGCGAGACCTACAATGAGCAGTTCTTC	CASSLVGETYNEQFF
13	TRBV6-1	TRBJ2-5	TRBD2	.	TGTGCCAGCTTCGGGACTAGCCAAGAGACCCAGTACTTC	CASFGTSQETQYF
17	TRBV27	TRBJ2-7	TRBD1	.	TGTGCCAGCAGTTTAGGTTTTAGGACAGGGAGCTCCTACGAGCAGTACTTC	CASSLGFRTGSSYEQYF
15	TRBV6-5	TRBJ2-7	TRBD2	.	TGTGCCAGCAGTTACTCGAGGCGGGGGGGGTACGAGCAGTACTTC	CASSYSRRGGYEQYF
16	TRBV14	TRBJ1-2	.	.	TGTGCCAGCAGCCAAGATCCCCGCCCGGGGGCTGATGGCTACACCTTC	CASSQDPRPGADGYTF
17	TRBV3-1	TRBJ1-2	TRBD1	.	TGTGCCAGCAGCTCGCGGACAGGGACGGAAACATTCCATGGCTACACCTTC	CASSSRTGTETFHGYTF
14	TRBV6-6	TRBJ2-1	.	.	TGTGCCAGCAGTTACCTGGGGAGAGACAATGAGCAGTTCTTC	CASSYLGRDNEQFF
15	TRBV2	TRBJ2-1	.	.	TGTGCCAGCAGGACGGACAAGAGCTCCTACAATGAGCAGTTCTTC	CASRTDKSSYNEQFF
15	TRBV5-4	TRBJ2-2	.	.	TGTGCCAGCAGCTTGCGGAGCATCTACACCGGGGAGCTGTTTTTT	CASSLRSIYTGELFF
15	TRBV5-1	TRBJ2-1	.	once	TGCGCCAGCAGCCCAGGGGGGGGGCGCGACAATGAGCAGTTCTTC	CASSPGGGRDNEQFF
18	TRBV13	TRBJ2-7	TRBD2	.	TGTGCCAGCAGCTTATGGGCTAGCGGGGGCGGGAATTCCTACGAGCAGTACTTC	CASSLWASGGGNSYEQYF
12	TRBV29-1	TRBJ2-7	.	.	TGCAGCGCCGGGACCAGGGGCTACGAGCAGTACTTC	CSAGTRGYEQYF
14	TRBV6-6	TRBJ2-5	TRBD1	.	TGTGCCAGCAGTTCCTCGGACAGGGTTGAGACCCAGTACTTC	CASSSSDRVETQYF
12	TRBV7-9	TRBJ2-1	.	.	TGTGCCAGCAGCTCGTCGACTGCTGAGCAGTTCTTC	CASSSSTAEQFF
14	TRBV28	TRBJ2-1	TRBD2	.	TGTGCCAGCAGTGGGACTAGCGGGGTAAATGAGCAGTTCTTC	CASSGTSGVNEQFF
15	TRBV13	TRBJ1-1	.	.	TGTGCCAGCAGCTTAGAACGGGCTTCCGGCACTGAAGCTTTCTTT	CASSLERASGTEAFF
16	TRBV28	TRBJ2-5	TRBD2	.	TGTGCCAGCAGTTTTCCTAGCGGGGGGGGGCAAGAGACCCAGTACTTC	CASSFPSGGGQETQYF
16	TRBV7-9	TRBJ2-3	TRBD2	.	TGTGCCAGCAGCCCCCGTAGCGGGGAGAGCACAGATACGCAGTATTTT	CASSPRSGESTDTQYF
17	TRBV14	TRBJ2-5	TRBD2	.	TGTGCCAGCAGCCAAGGGGTCGGCGGGAGGAACCAAGAGACCCAGTACTTC	CASSQGVGGRNQETQYF
17	TRBV7-9	TRBJ2-2	TRBD1	.	TGTGCCAGCAGCTTCGAACAGGGGGCTGCGTTAACCGGGGAGCTGTTTTTT	CASSFEQGAALTGELFF
14	TRBV5-1	TRBJ2-3	TRBD2	.	TGCGCCAGCAGCATGCGGGGGGAGGGAGATACGCAGTATTTT	CASSMRGEGDTQYF
11	TRBV6-5	TRBJ1-2	.	once	TGTGCCAGCAGGACTGACTATGGCTACACCTTC	CASRTDYGYTF
12	TRBV18	TRBJ2-5	.	.	TGTGCCAGCTTAACCGCGGAGGGGACCCAGTACTTC	CASLTAEGTQYF
14	TRBV9	TRBJ1-2	.	.	TGTGCCAGCAGCGTCGACGGAGGGGACTATGGCTACACCTTC	CASSVDGGDYGYTF
16	TRBV3-1	TRBJ1-1	.	.	TGTGCCAGCAGCCAAGAGGCCAGATACCTGAACACTGAAGCTTTCTTT	CASSQEARYLNTEAFF
16	TRBV3-1	TRBJ2-1	.	.	TGTGCCAGCAGCCACCTCTCAGGCAGGGAGAAGAATGAGCAGTTCTTC	CASSHLSGREKNEQFF
13	TRBV20-1	TRBJ2-1	TRBD1	once	TGCAGTGCTATCATGGACAGGGCGCGAGAGCAGTTCTTC	CSAIMDRAREQFF
15	TRBV2	TRBJ2-1	TRBD1	.	TGTGCCAGCAGTGTGGGACAGGGGGATTACAATGAGCAGTTCTTC	CASSVGQGDYNEQFF
15	TRBV12-5	TRBJ1-5	.	once	TGTGCTAGTGGTTTGGTAGACGAGAGCAATCAGCCCCAGCATTTT	CASGLVDESNQPQHF
16	TRBV29-1	TRBJ2-3	.	.	TGCAGCGTTGAAGAAAGGGGGGGGACAGCTCATCATACGCAGTATTTT	CSVEERGGTAHHTQYF
13	TRBV20-1	TRBJ2-7	.	once	TGCAGTGGGGCGGAGGGGCGGACCTACGAGCAGTACTTC	CSGAEGRTYEQYF
13	TRBV5-4	TRBJ2-5	TRBD1	once	TGTGCCAGCAGCTACAGGGGTCGGGAGACCCAGTACTTC	CASSYRGRETQYF